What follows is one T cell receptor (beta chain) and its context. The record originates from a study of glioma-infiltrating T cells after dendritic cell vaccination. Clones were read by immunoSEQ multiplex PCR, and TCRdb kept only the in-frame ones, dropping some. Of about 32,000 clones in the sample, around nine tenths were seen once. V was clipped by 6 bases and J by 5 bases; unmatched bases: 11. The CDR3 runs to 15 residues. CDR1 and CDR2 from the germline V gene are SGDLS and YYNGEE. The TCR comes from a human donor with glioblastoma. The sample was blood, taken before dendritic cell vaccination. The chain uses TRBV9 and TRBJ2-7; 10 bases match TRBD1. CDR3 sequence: CASTPSTGGANEQYF. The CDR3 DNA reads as TGTGCCAGCACCCCATCGACAGGGGGCGCCAACGAGCAGTACTTC. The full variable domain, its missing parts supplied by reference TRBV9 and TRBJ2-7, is DSGVTQTPKHLITATGQRVTLRCSPRSGDLSVYWYQQSLDQGLQFLIQYYNGEERAKGNILERFSAQQFPDLHSELNLSSLELGDSALYFCASTPSTGGANEQYFGPGTRLTVT.